The 8 T cell receptor beta chains below were found in one sample sequenced in a study of T cells in women clearing cervical HPV infection. Produced via immunoSEQ multiplex PCR; TCRdb's table is partial and in-frame only. The table for this sample gives 15,000 to 20,000 clones. The specimen was blood buffy coat. Source of these receptors: a woman aged 18-70 years with a cervical HPV16 infection that either progressed to CIN3+ or cleared (not recorded which).

Remarks on this clone: The observed sequence ends 3 residues before the CDR3 terminus, with the missing tail filled in from the germline J gene. The chain recombines TRBV12-3 or TRBV12-4 with TRBJ2-5; D is perhaps TRBD1 (6 bases). The length of the CDR3 is 13 residues. Trimming cost V 3 bases and J 5 bases, with 10 bases left between them. The CDR3 sequence is CASSLLQGETQYF. The CDR3 bases that were read are TGTGCCAGCAGTTTGCTTCAGGGGGAGACC.

On this clone: The observed sequence ends 3 residues before the CDR3 terminus, with the missing tail filled in from the germline J gene. This chain uses TRBV30 with TRBJ2-7; D is possibly TRBD2 (5 bases). Germline CDR1 is GTSNPN and CDR2 is SVGIG (reference sequence). The CDR3 runs to 15 residues. Between the trimmed V and J ends, which lost 0 bases and 1 base, there was a span of 13 bases. The sequenced CDR3 bases are TGTGCCTGGAGTGTCGGGCGGGTCGAGTCCTACGAG. This sequence encodes CAWSVGRVESYE. The CDR3, in full, reads CAWSVGRVESYEQYF.

A note on this clone: The read halts 3 residues ahead of the CDR3 end, with the missing end drawn from the germline J gene. This chain connects TRBV7-2 to TRBJ2-1; D is ambiguous. V gave up 8 bases and J gave up 9 bases, with 20 bases separating them. This CDR3 comprises 14 residues. In germline, CDR1 is SGHTA, CDR2 FQGNSA. The sequenced part of the CDR3 DNA is TGTGCCAGCGGTATCGAAGGCAAACGCAGTGAG. Amino acids: CASGIEGKRSE. The entire CDR3 reads CASGIEGKRSEQFF. Full variable domain (rest looked up from reference TRBV7-2 and TRBJ2-1): GAGVSQSPSNKVTEKGKDVELRCDPISGHTALYWYRQSLGQGLEFLIYFQGNSAPDKSGLPSDRFSAERTGGSVSTLTIQRTQQEDSAVYLCASGIEGKRSEQFFGPGTRLTVL.

About this clone itself: The read halts 3 residues ahead of the CDR3 end, with the missing end drawn from the germline J gene. The V gene is TRBV18, the J gene TRBJ2-4, with 9 bases lining up with TRBD1. CDR3 length: 15 amino acids. V lost 3 bases, J lost 9 bases, and 9 bases stayed unmatched. Germline-derived CDR1 and CDR2 are KGHSH and LQKENI. This CDR3 is CASSPKGQGQTIQYF. The sequenced part of the CDR3 DNA is TGTGCCAGCTCACCGAAGGGACAGGGCCAAACCATT.

As for this clone: The CDR3 goes on 3 residues after the read ends, and that part is filled in from the germline J gene. The rearrangement joins TRBV5-4 to TRBJ2-3; no definite D call. The CDR3 is 15 residues long. Deletions cut 0 bases from V and 0 bases from J, with 8 bases between. Germline CDR1 reads SGHNT; CDR2 reads YYREEE (reference sequence). The sequenced CDR3 bases are TGTGCCAGCAGCTTGGACAGAGCTAGCACAGATACG. It specifies CASSLDRASTDT. The full-length CDR3 reads as CASSLDRASTDTQYF.

The DNA read from the CDR3 is TGTGCCAGCAGTCCGGACAGGTGGAACACCGGGGAG. Its translation is CASSPDRWNTGE. The CDR3, in full, reads CASSPDRWNTGELFF. The rearrangement uses TRBV2 and TRBJ2-2; 7 nucleotides align to TRBD1. With the read ending 3 residues before the CDR3 end, the germline J gene is used to fill in that end. This CDR3 comprises 15 residues. Germline V gene data show CDR1 as SNHLY and CDR2 as FYNNEI. Trimming cost V 5 bases and J 1 base; bases outside gene matches: 4.

As for this clone: At one of its ends the junction is not consistent with the germline gene, which may arise from a read error. The read ends 3 residues early relative to the CDR3; the germline J gene fills the gap. The chain couples TRBV4-1 to TRBJ2-3; D uncertain. Germline CDR1 and CDR2: MGHRA and YSYEKL. This CDR3 comprises 16 residues. The CDR3 region is CTSSLHEPRPADTQYF. The DNA read from the CDR3 is TGCACCAGCAGCCTACATGAACCGAGGCCCGCAGATACG.

As concerns this clone: The read is 3 residues too short to cover the CDR3 end, so that end is filled in from the germline J gene. This chain joins TRBV19 and TRBJ2-3; TRBD1 or TRBD2 may be the D gene (5 bases each). The CDR3 contains 15 residues. Germline-derived CDR1 and CDR2 are LNHDA and SQIVND (reference sequence). CDR3 loop: CAAEGPQGDGETQYF. CDR3 bases read: TGTGCCGCCGAGGGCCCCCAGGGAGATGGAGAGACG.